This T cell receptor beta chain emerged from a study of CD8 T cells in Susac syndrome. Overall study findings and caveats: In Susac syndrome, CD4+ T cell repertoires lacked any clonal expansion.

Comments on this clonotype: Its matching antigen is unknown.

V was cut by 0 bases and J by 12 bases, with 6 bases left in between. Germline CDR1 MNHEY, CDR2 SVGEGT. The CDR3 spans 11 residues. After extraction with the RNeasy kit, roughly 0.5 to 1 ug of the RNA was reverse transcribed using random hexamers. Across 54 Vbeta and 13 Jbeta, TCR beta CDR3 was amplified with immunoSEQ multiplex PCR. From the immunoSEQ multiplex PCR reads, TCRdb called clonotypes with MiXCR, one entry per CDR3 protein. The table has some 210,000 distinct CDR3 sequences, about 95% seen once; the top ten hold 0.15%. CD8+ and CD4+ T cells circulating in blood were sequenced for TCR beta. Recently defined diagnostic criteria classed the Susac syndrome patients as definite or probable.

The TCR originated in a human donor with Susac syndrome. This chain joins TRBV6-2 or TRBV6-3 and TRBJ2-1; D is ambiguous. Input material: CD4+ T cells from PBMCs. Written as DNA, the CDR3 is TGTGCCAGCAGTTACTCGATAGTGCAGTTCTTC. Translated, it gives CASSYSIVQFF.